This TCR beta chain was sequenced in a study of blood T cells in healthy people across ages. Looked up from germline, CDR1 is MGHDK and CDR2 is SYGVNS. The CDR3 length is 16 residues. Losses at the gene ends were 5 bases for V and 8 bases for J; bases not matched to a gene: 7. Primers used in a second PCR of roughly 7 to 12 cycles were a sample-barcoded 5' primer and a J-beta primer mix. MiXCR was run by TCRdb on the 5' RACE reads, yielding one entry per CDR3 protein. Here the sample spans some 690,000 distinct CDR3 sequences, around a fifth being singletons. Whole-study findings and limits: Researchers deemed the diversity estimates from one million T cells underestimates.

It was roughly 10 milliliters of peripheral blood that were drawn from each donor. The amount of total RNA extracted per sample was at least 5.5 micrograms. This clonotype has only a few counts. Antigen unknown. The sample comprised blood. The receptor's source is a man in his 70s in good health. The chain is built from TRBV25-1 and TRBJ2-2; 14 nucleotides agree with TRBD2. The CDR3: CASSPGTSGRGGELFF. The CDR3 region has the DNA TGTGCCAGCAGTCCCGGGACTAGCGGGAGAGGTGGGGAGCTGTTTTTT.